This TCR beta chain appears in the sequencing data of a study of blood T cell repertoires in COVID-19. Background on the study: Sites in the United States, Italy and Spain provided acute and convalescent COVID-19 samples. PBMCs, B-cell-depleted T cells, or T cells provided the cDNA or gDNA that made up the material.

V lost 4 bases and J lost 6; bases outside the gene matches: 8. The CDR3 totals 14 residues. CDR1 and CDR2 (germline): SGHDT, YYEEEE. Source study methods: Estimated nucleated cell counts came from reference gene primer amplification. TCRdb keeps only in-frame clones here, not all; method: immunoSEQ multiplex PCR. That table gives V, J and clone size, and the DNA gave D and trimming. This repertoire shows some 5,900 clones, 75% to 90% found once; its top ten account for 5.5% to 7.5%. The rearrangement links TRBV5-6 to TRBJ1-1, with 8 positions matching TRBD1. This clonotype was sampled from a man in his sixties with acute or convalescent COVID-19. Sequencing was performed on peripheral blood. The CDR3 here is CASSEQGGSPEAFF. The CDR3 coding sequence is TGTGCCAGCAGCGAACAGGGGGGGAGTCCTGAAGCTTTCTTT.